The entry that follows covers one TCR beta chain sequence. This sample was taken from a study of shared clonotypes between healthy human individuals. TCRdb's copy holds only in-frame clones and misses some; the assay was immunoSEQ multiplex PCR. The data contain some 2,100,000 clones, nearly 97% of them singletons. Germline values: CDR1 SGHAT, CDR2 FQNNGV. The V segment lost 3 bases and the J segment 5 bases; nucleotides outside the gene matches: 8. The length of the CDR3 is 15 residues. Sequences were obtained from naive CD4+ T cells sorted from blood. As for subset: CD45RA+ positively selected. The rearrangement links TRBV11-2 to TRBJ2-5, with TRBD1 matching 8 bases. This receptor was identified in a man aged 18 to 30 in good health. The CDR3 sequence is CASSFRPGGLETQYF. The DNA for the CDR3 is TGTGCCAGCAGCTTTCGACCAGGGGGCCTTGAGACCCAGTACTTC.